A single sample is the source of the 23 T cell receptor beta chains below, sequenced in a study of T-cell memory formation after mild COVID-19. TCRdb re-called the 5' RACE reads through MiXCR, storing one row per CDR3 protein. Here the sample spans 450,000 to 650,000 distinct CDR3 sequences, about a fifth being singletons. The specimen was PBMCs or a T cell subset sorted from them (not recorded which). The receptor set was obtained from an adult woman who had mild COVID-19 (a few samples of this study predate the infection). Cell type and time point are not known.

This clonotype was recorded at least ten times. The chain has TRBV5-1 and TRBJ1-1, with unresolved D. The germline V gene encodes CDR1 SGHRS and CDR2 YFSETQ. With 0 bases removed from V and 2 bases from J, the gap between germline ends came to 8 bases. The CDR3 consists of 14 residues. CDR3 DNA sequence: TGCGCCAGCAGCTTGGCCCAGACCAACACTGAAGCTTTCTTT. Protein: CASSLAQTNTEAFF.

The chain employs TRBV10-3 and TRBJ1-1; no clear D. The CDR3 totals 14 residues. V was trimmed by 4 bases and J by 1 base, leaving 10 bases between them. CDR1 and CDR2 (germline): ENHRY, SYGVKD. For the CDR3, the DNA is TGTGCCATCAGTGTTCGGAATGGGAACACTGAAGCTTTCTTT. Translation gives CAISVRNGNTEAFF.

The chain couples TRBV27 to TRBJ1-4, with D uncertain. The CDR3 sequence is 16 residues long. Trimming took off 6 bases at V and 5 bases at J, with 19 bases between the two ends. Germline V gene lookup returns CDR1 MNHEY and CDR2 SMNVEV (reference sequence). CDR3 DNA sequence: TGTGCCAGCAGGAACGAAGGGATAACGAAAAATGAAAAACTGTTTTTT. Amino acid sequence: CASRNEGITKNEKLFF.

In this sample, this clonotype turned up a few times. The chain links TRBV5-6 to TRBJ2-1, with TRBD1 identical over 9 bases. Germline assignment: CDR1 SGHDT and CDR2 YYEEEE. This CDR3 is 14 amino acids long. J was trimmed by 9 bases and V by 3 bases; bases with no gene match: 7. The CDR3 nucleotides are TGTGCCAGCAGCTACGGGACAGGGCGAGGTGAGCAGTTCTTC. Amino acids: CASSYGTGRGEQFF.

The V and J genes are TRBV11-3 and TRBJ2-1; D unclear. The CDR3 runs to 15 residues. V shed 1 base and J shed 11 bases, with 18 bases lying between them. The germline CDR1 and CDR2 sequences are SGHNT and YENEEA. The CDR3 DNA reads TGTGCCAGCAGCTTAGGGGGTAGTAGGCGCTCTAAGCAGTTCTTC. Protein sequence: CASSLGGSRRSKQFF.

This chain uses TRBV7-3 with TRBJ2-2, with 9 bases fitting TRBD1. Germline CDR1 SGHTA, CDR2 FQGTGA. J gave up 7 bases and V 5 bases, and 11 bases lay outside the gene matches. This CDR3 region has 16 residues. The CDR3 sequence is CASSPNNRGQGGELFF. CDR3 DNA: TGTGCCAGCAGCCCCAACAACAGGGGACAGGGCGGGGAGCTGTTTTTT.

This clonotype was observed a handful of times. This chain uses TRBV20-1 with TRBJ2-1; perhaps D is TRBD1 or TRBD2 (5 bases each). Trimming left V 8 bases short and J 5 bases short, with 16 bases between. The CDR3 has 13 amino acids. Germline CDR1 and CDR2: DFQATT and SNEGSKA (reference sequence). Written as DNA, the CDR3 is TGCAGTTCACCGGGACCCTTGAACAATGAGCAGTTCTTC. Its translation: CSSPGPLNNEQFF.

The V and J genes are TRBV6-1 and TRBJ1-5; D is perhaps TRBD1 (5 bases). The CDR3 runs 14 residues. Trimming shortened V by 6 bases and J by 1 base, and 10 bases separated the two germline ends. Germline assignment: CDR1 MNHNS and CDR2 SASEGT. For the CDR3, the DNA is TGTGCCAGCAGAGGGACCGTAAGCAATCAGCCCCAGCATTTT. It yields the protein CASRGTVSNQPQHF.

The V call is TRBV11-3, the J call TRBJ2-3; D uncertain. Trimming pared 5 bases from V and 1 base from J, leaving 16 bases between. Germline CDR1 is SGHNT and CDR2 is YENEEA. The CDR3 spans 16 residues. The CDR3 DNA is TGTGCCAGCAGCGTTAGGTCATTTGGGCGCACAGATACGCAGTATTTT. Its protein is CASSVRSFGRTDTQYF. The whole variable domain, remainder taken from reference TRBV11-3 and TRBJ2-3, is EAGVVQSPRYKIIEKKQPVAFWCNPISGHNTLYWYLQNLGQGPELLIRYENEEAVDDSQLPKDRFSAERLKGVDSTLKIQPAELGDSAVYLCASSVRSFGRTDTQYFGPGTRLTVL.

This clonotype showed up just a few times. This sequence joins TRBV13 and TRBJ2-5; D is undetermined. The germline gives CDR1 PRHDT, CDR2 FYEKMQ (reference sequence). CDR3 size: 15 residues. V gave up 5 bases and J gave up 5 bases, with 18 bases separating them. CDR3 nucleotide sequence: TGTGCCAGCAGCAGAGGCGGCCTCTCCCGGGAGACCCAGTACTTC. Amino acids: CASSRGGLSRETQYF.

V usage is TRBV29-1 and J usage is TRBJ2-7, with D possibly matching TRBD2 (5 bases). V was shortened by 6 bases and J by 4 bases, with 10 bases between the two germline ends. Germline lookup yields CDR1 SQVTM and CDR2 ANQGSEA. The CDR3 extends over 11 amino acids. CDR3 amino acids: CSVPRGYEQYF. In nucleotides, the CDR3 is TGCAGCGTACCCCGGGGTTACGAGCAGTACTTC.

This clonotype was seen only a few times. The V gene is TRBV20-1, the J gene TRBJ2-7, with TRBD1 matching over 8 bases. V shed 5 bases and J 6 bases; nucleotides not matched to a gene: 6. CDR1 DFQATT and CDR2 SNEGSKA come from the germline V gene (reference sequence). This CDR3 comprises 12 residues. CDR3 sequence: CSAVGDRGEQYF. As DNA, the CDR3 is TGCAGTGCTGTAGGCGACAGGGGCGAGCAGTACTTC.

This CDR3 is CASSLGDTRRFEQFF. In DNA, the CDR3 is TGTGCCAGCAGTTTAGGGGACACCCGGAGGTTTGAGCAGTTCTTC. The chain couples TRBV27 to TRBJ2-1; D may be TRBD1 (6 bases). The V end was cut by 2 bases, the J end by 9 bases, with 17 bases between. The CDR3 length is 15 residues. Germline assignment: CDR1 MNHEY and CDR2 SMNVEV (reference sequence).

The gene calls are TRBV4-3 and TRBJ1-4; D gene unclear. CDR1 LGHNA and CDR2 YSLEER come from the germline V gene. The CDR3 runs to 15 residues. V shed 1 base and J shed 8 bases, with 14 bases lying between them. As DNA, the CDR3 is TGCGCCAGCAGCCAAGGATTGAAGGCGCGGGAAAAACTGTTTTTT. This gives the protein CASSQGLKAREKLFF.

This chain links TRBV20-1 with TRBJ1-5, with D perhaps TRBD1 (5 bases). CDR3 length equals 17 residues. The germline V and J ends were trimmed by 4 bases and 6 bases, with 25 bases remaining between them. Per the germline V gene, CDR1 is DFQATT and CDR2 is SNEGSKA (reference sequence). Here the CDR3 reads CSATPRHNPRGGQPQHF. The DNA of the CDR3 is TGCAGTGCTACACCCCGACACAACCCAAGGGGTGGTCAGCCCCAGCATTTT.

The chain links TRBV5-6 to TRBJ2-3; D might be TRBD1 or TRBD2, each matching 5 bases. Germline lookup yields CDR1 SGHDT and CDR2 YYEEEE. V lost 4 bases and J lost 11, with 20 bases in between. There are 14 residues in the CDR3. This chain's CDR3 is CASSPPGTSFQQYF. The CDR3 region has the DNA TGTGCCAGCAGCCCCCCCGGGACCTCCTTTCAGCAGTATTTT.

The V and J genes are TRBV9 and TRBJ2-2, with TRBD1 identical over 7 bases. This CDR3 comprises 16 residues. The V and J ends lost 3 bases and 3 bases, in that order; junction bases with no gene match: 8. Germline V lookup: CDR1 SGDLS, CDR2 YYNGEE. The CDR3, as DNA: TGTGCCAGCAGCGCCGGGACAGAATATTACACCGGGGAGCTGTTTTTT. As protein: CASSAGTEYYTGELFF.

The genes are TRBV7-8 and TRBJ1-5; D unclear. V gave up 1 base and J gave up 5 bases, with 9 bases separating them. This CDR3 comprises 14 residues. Germline loops: CDR1 SGHVS, CDR2 FQNEAQ. CDR3 region: CASSLVDGDQPQHF. CDR3 DNA: TGTGCCAGCAGCTTAGTGGACGGGGATCAGCCCCAGCATTTT.

This clonotype was counted between two and nine times. The chain uses TRBV5-1 and TRBJ2-5; no clear D gene. CDR1 is SGHRS and CDR2 is YFSETQ in the germline V gene. CDR3 size: 15 residues. The ends were cut back, 4 bases at V and 2 bases at J, with 15 bases in the middle. The CDR3 sequence is CASSISPGYQETQYF. In DNA, the CDR3 is TGCGCCAGCAGCATAAGTCCAGGTTATCAAGAGACCCAGTACTTC.

The chain employs TRBV3-1 and TRBJ2-5; TRBD2 is a possible D gene (6 bases). Germline V gene sequence: CDR1 LGHDT, CDR2 YNNKEL (reference sequence). V gave up 2 bases and J gave up 5 bases, with 21 bases separating them. The CDR3 is 17 amino acids. CDR3 nucleotides: TGTGCCAGCAGCCAAAAATACGGCAGGGTAGGAGGGGAGACCCAGTACTTC. Residues: CASSQKYGRVGGETQYF.

This clonotype was counted a single time. The J gene is TRBJ2-1, the V gene TRBV9; 7 bases map to TRBD2. The CDR3 totals 15 residues. With 0 bases clipped from V and 5 bases from J, the junction kept 5 bases outside the gene matches. Germline values: CDR1 SGDLS, CDR2 YYNGEE. CDR3 sequence: CASSVGLAVNNEQFF. The CDR3 DNA sequence: TGTGCCAGCAGCGTAGGGCTAGCGGTAAACAATGAGCAGTTCTTC. The variable domain in full, with the rest retrieved from reference TRBV9 and TRBJ2-1, is DSGVTQTPKHLITATGQRVTLRCSPRSGDLSVYWYQQSLDQGLQFLIQYYNGEERAKGNILERFSAQQFPDLHSELNLSSLELGDSALYFCASSVGLAVNNEQFFGPGTRLTVL.

The chain carries TRBV3-1 and TRBJ2-1; D perhaps matches TRBD2 (6 bases). The V gene's germline CDR1 is LGHDT and CDR2 YNNKEL (reference sequence). V was shortened by 6 bases and J by 2 bases, with 14 bases between the two germline ends. The CDR3 runs to 15 residues. CDR3 sequence reads: CASSPGGPAYNEQFF. CDR3 nucleotide sequence: TGTGCCAGCAGTCCCGGAGGGCCCGCCTACAATGAGCAGTTCTTC.

This clonotype was seen ten or more times. This sequence joins TRBV24-1 and TRBJ1-2; tentatively, D is TRBD1 (6 bases). The germline gives CDR1 KGHDR, CDR2 SFDVKD. This CDR3 comprises 16 residues. Trimming shortened V by 4 bases and J by 0 bases, and 14 bases separated the two germline ends. The CDR3 DNA reads as TGTGCCACCAGTGACCGACGACAGGCGTCTAACTATGGCTACACCTTC. As protein: CATSDRRQASNYGYTF.